The 3 T cell receptor beta chains below come from one sample, sequenced in a study of blood T cell repertoires in COVID-19. The repertoire was sequenced with immunoSEQ multiplex PCR; TCRdb's copy has only in-frame clones and lacks some. The table includes roughly 140,000 clones, roughly 80% detected once. Sequencing used peripheral blood. The receptors shown here come from a woman of 80 years or more with acute or convalescent COVID-19.

V and J are TRBV4-2 and TRBJ1-5, with no clear D. The V end was cut by 5 bases, the J end by 7 bases, with 9 bases between. Germline lookup yields CDR1 LGHNA and CDR2 YNFKEQ. The CDR3 totals 12 residues. The CDR3 reads CASSTTEQPQHF. The CDR3 DNA reads as TGTGCCAGCAGCACCACGGAGCAGCCCCAGCATTTT.

The V call is TRBV19, the J call TRBJ2-3, with D tentatively TRBD1 (6 bases). V lost 7 bases, J lost 8 bases, and 16 bases lay in between. Germline V gene data show CDR1 as LNHDA and CDR2 as SQIVND (reference sequence). This CDR3 has 13 residues. This CDR3 is CASKTQGMGTQYF. DNA of the CDR3: TGTGCCAGTAAAACCCAGGGGATGGGTACGCAGTATTTT.

The gene calls are TRBV27 and TRBJ2-7; 8 nucleotides align to TRBD2. The CDR3 runs 17 residues. Germline V gene sequence: CDR1 MNHEY, CDR2 SMNVEV (reference sequence). V was pared by 3 bases and J by 2 bases, with 12 bases of the junction left unmatched. The CDR3: CASSFRGGRERTYEQYF. CDR3 sequence (DNA): TGTGCCAGCAGTTTCCGGGGGGGTAGGGAAAGGACCTACGAGCAGTACTTC.